This entry features one T cell receptor (beta chain) sequence. Its specificity is not known. The data are from a study of T cells in Graves' hyperthyroidism and ophthalmopathy. Study summary: The authors collected peripheral blood at initial diagnosis, before any treatment.

Uncontrolled infection, other autoimmune disease, pregnancy or lactation excluded patients. Trimming took off 5 bases at V and 4 bases at J, with 17 bases between the two ends. Germline loops: CDR1 SGHVS, CDR2 FQNEAQ. The CDR3 covers 15 residues. Authors of the study amplified TCR beta CDR3 regions from RNA transcripts. The study used the HTBI primer set for a first-round RT-PCR of the TCR CDR3. TCRdb reanalysed the multiplex PCR reads using MiXCR and keeps one entry per CDR3 protein. The data contain hundreds of thousands of distinct CDR3 sequences, about 15% of them singletons. Notes on the study in general: By a 13 V-J model, ophthalmopathy was set apart from stable hyperthyroidism.

Sequencing was done on a sample of blood. The receptor was derived from a woman aged 40 to 50 with Graves' ophthalmopathy. This rearrangement joins TRBV7-8 to TRBJ2-5; D is perhaps TRBD2 (5 bases). The DNA of the CDR3 is TGTGCCAGCAGCATGCGCTCAAGCGGAGTAGAGACCCAGTACTTC. Amino acids: CASSMRSSGVETQYF.